These 24 T cell receptor beta chains came from one sample sequenced in a study of blood T cell repertoires in COVID-19. Only in-frame clones appear in the TCRdb table, and some are missing; sequencing was by immunoSEQ multiplex PCR. The repertoire consists of approximately 130,000 clones, with approximately 85% occurring once and the leading ten covering approximately 4%. Material for sequencing was peripheral blood. These receptors all stem from a human donor in a cohort sampled during active COVID-19.

The J gene is TRBJ2-3, the V gene TRBV5-1, with unresolved D. Per the germline V gene, CDR1 is SGHRS and CDR2 is YFSETQ. V dropped 7 bases and J dropped 0 bases, with 12 bases sitting between them. The length of the CDR3 is 14 residues. The CDR3 spells CASCRVTSTDTQYF. CDR3 sequence (DNA): TGCGCCAGCTGCCGGGTCACTAGCACAGATACGCAGTATTTT.

J is TRBJ1-2 and V is TRBV5-1; 8 bases fit TRBD1. The CDR3 is made up of 15 amino acids. The V gene end was trimmed by 2 bases and the J gene end by 8 bases; junction bases not matched to a gene: 11. Germline V gene sequence: CDR1 SGHRS, CDR2 YFSETQ. The DNA of the CDR3 is TGCGCCAGCAGCTTAGGTCAGGGGGCGACCAGGGGCTACACCTTC. This translates into CASSLGQGATRGYTF.

CDR3 loop: CASSFRDSYEQYV. The CDR3 bases are TGTGCCAGCAGCTTTAGAGATTCCTACGAGCAGTACGTC. The gene calls are TRBV7-8 and TRBJ2-7; the D is unclear. V lost 3 bases to trimming and J lost 1 base, with 7 bases between them. Germline lookup yields CDR1 SGHVS and CDR2 FQNEAQ. This CDR3 comprises 13 residues.

This chain connects TRBV9 to TRBJ2-5, with 12 positions matching TRBD2. This CDR3 has 15 amino acids. V shed 4 bases, J shed 4 bases, and the junction held 5 bases outside the gene matches. Per germline, CDR1 SGDLS and CDR2 YYNGEE. The CDR3 DNA reads as TGTGCCAGCAGCCCCCGGGGACTAGCGGGAGAGACCCAGTACTTC. Its protein product is CASSPRGLAGETQYF. The full variable domain, completed using reference TRBV9 and TRBJ2-5, is DSGVTQTPKHLITATGQRVTLRCSPRSGDLSVYWYQQSLDQGLQFLIQYYNGEERAKGNILERFSAQQFPDLHSELNLSSLELGDSALYFCASSPRGLAGETQYFGPGTRLLVL.

In DNA form, the CDR3 reads TGTGCCAGCAGCAAACCGGGACAGAGGACCAACGAGCAGTACTTC. Its protein product is CASSKPGQRTNEQYF. The V call is TRBV5-4, the J call TRBJ2-7, with 7 nucleotides matching TRBD1. Trimming cost V 4 bases and J 5 bases; bases outside gene matches: 12. The CDR3 is made up of 15 amino acids. The germline gives CDR1 SGHNT, CDR2 YYREEE (reference sequence).

This rearrangement joins TRBV5-1 to TRBJ1-1; D gene ambiguous. The CDR3 contains 14 residues. Trimming removed 0 bases at V and 2 bases at J, with 8 bases between. The germline V gene encodes CDR1 SGHRS and CDR2 YFSETQ. The CDR3 loop is CASSLGSLNTEAFF. CDR3 DNA sequence: TGCGCCAGCAGCTTGGGCTCCCTAAACACTGAAGCTTTCTTT. Filled out from reference TRBV5-1 and TRBJ1-1, the complete variable domain reads KAGVTQTPRYLIKTRGQQVTLSCSPISGHRSVSWYQQTPGQGLQFLFEYFSETQRNKGNFPGRFSGRQFSNSRSEMNVSTLELGDSALYLCASSLGSLNTEAFFGQGTRLTVV.

The V and J genes are TRBV5-5 and TRBJ2-7, with 9 bases that match TRBD1. V dropped 4 bases and J dropped 5; count of bases not matched to a gene: 4. The CDR3 runs to 13 residues. The germline gives CDR1 SGHKS, CDR2 YYEKEE (reference sequence). The CDR3 DNA is TGTGCCAGCAGCATACGACAGGGGGACGAGCAGTACGTC. This encodes CASSIRQGDEQYV.

The chain joins TRBV6-1 to TRBJ1-5; D is unresolved. V was pared by 2 bases and J by 0 bases, with 5 bases between. The CDR3 loop spans 14 amino acids. CDR1 is MNHNS and CDR2 is SASEGT in the germline V gene. The CDR3 coding sequence is TGTGCCAGCAGTGAACTGAGTAGCAATCAGCCCCAGCATTTT. Encoded protein: CASSELSSNQPQHF.

The chain is built from TRBV19 and TRBJ2-3; 7 bases fit TRBD2. V lost 4 bases to trimming and J lost 6 bases; unmatched junction nucleotides: 7. The length of the CDR3 is 14 residues. Per germline, CDR1 LNHDA and CDR2 SQIVND (reference sequence). This CDR3 reads CASSNPGGWDTQYF. DNA for the CDR3: TGTGCCAGTAGTAATCCGGGAGGATGGGATACGCAGTATTTT.

This chain connects TRBV7-2 to TRBJ1-1; D call uncertain. The V end lost 3 bases, the J end lost 4 bases, and 6 bases lay between the germline ends. Germline V lookup: CDR1 SGHTA, CDR2 FQGNSA. This CDR3 comprises 12 residues. The CDR3 DNA reads TGTGCCAGCAGCTTGAGATCCACTGAAGCTTTCTTT. Its protein is CASSLRSTEAFF.

The table lists this clone with a count of one. V usage is TRBV11-2 and J usage is TRBJ1-6; 8 positions match TRBD1. This CDR3 has 16 amino acids. V was pared by 1 base and J by 7 bases, with 6 bases of the junction left unmatched. Germline CDR1 is SGHAT and CDR2 is FQNNGV. CDR3 sequence: CASSLARGLGNSPLHF. In DNA form, the CDR3 reads TGTGCCAGCAGCTTAGCCAGGGGGCTTGGGAATTCACCCCTCCACTTT.

The rearrangement links TRBV9 to TRBJ2-1, with TRBD2 matching 14 bases. In germline, CDR1 is SGDLS, CDR2 YYNGEE. With 4 bases clipped from V and 7 bases from J, the junction kept 10 bases outside the gene matches. The CDR3 is made up of 17 amino acids. CDR3 in DNA: TGTGCCAGCAGCCCGGGACTAGCGGGAGCGGCGGGGAATGAGCAGTTCTTC. As protein: CASSPGLAGAAGNEQFF.

This clone was counted only a few times. This chain uses TRBV5-5 with TRBJ2-1; 7 nucleotides align to TRBD2. Per the germline V gene, CDR1 is SGHKS and CDR2 is YYEKEE (reference sequence). V lost 1 base and J lost 0; bases outside the gene matches: 4. This CDR3 is built from 16 residues. CDR3 DNA sequence: TGTGCCAGCAGCTTGAGCGGGACTAACTCCTACAATGAGCAGTTCTTC. Protein product: CASSLSGTNSYNEQFF.

The J gene is TRBJ1-5, the V gene TRBV19, with D hard to call. Trimming left V 1 base short and J 3 bases short, with 13 bases between. The V gene's germline CDR1 is LNHDA and CDR2 SQIVND (reference sequence). This CDR3 contains 16 residues. This chain's CDR3 is CASSIAAAGINQPQHF. CDR3 DNA sequence: TGTGCCAGTAGTATAGCCGCAGCGGGGATCAATCAGCCCCAGCATTTT.

The V gene is TRBV7-8, the J gene TRBJ2-7; TRBD1 aligns across 10 bases. CDR3 length: 15 amino acids. CDR1 is SGHVS and CDR2 is FQNEAQ in the germline V gene. V was clipped by 4 bases and J by 0 bases; unmatched bases: 3. The CDR3 bases are TGTGCCAGCAGCTATCGGACAGGGGGCTCCTACGAGCAGTACTTC. Translating gives CASSYRTGGSYEQYF.

This clone was counted a single time. The chain has TRBV29-1 and TRBJ2-3; D is undetermined. The V gene lost 6 bases and the J gene lost 0 bases, with 13 bases spanning the gap. Germline V CDR1 and CDR2: SQVTM, ANQGSEA. The CDR3 covers 14 residues. This chain's CDR3 is CSVPSPVSTDTQYF. The CDR3 nucleotides read TGCAGCGTCCCAAGTCCGGTTAGCACAGATACGCAGTATTTT.

J is TRBJ2-7 and V is TRBV30, with 8 nucleotides matching TRBD1. Per the germline V gene, CDR1 is GTSNPN and CDR2 is SVGIG (reference sequence). Trimming took 5 bases from V and 0 from J; bases not matched to a gene: 9. This CDR3 region has 15 residues. DNA for the CDR3: TGTGCCTGGGGGGCTGGGGGGACAGGCTCCTACGAGCAGTACTTC. Translation gives CAWGAGGTGSYEQYF.

Remarks on this clone: Because the CDR3's place on the DNA is in doubt, the DNA is left out and the CDR3 is given as listed by TCRdb. The chain uses TRBV29-1 and TRBJ2-1; the table names TRBD2, a call not compared with the DNA. Germline CDR1 SQVTM, CDR2 ANQGSEA. The CDR3 spans 14 amino acids, including both terminal residues. CDR3 sequence: CSILGLGSYNEQFF.

The chain is built from TRBV11-3 and TRBJ2-5; 7 bases map to TRBD2. The CDR3 runs 15 residues. J was trimmed by 5 bases and V by 5 bases; bases with no gene match: 11. Germline V gene sequence: CDR1 SGHNT, CDR2 YENEEA. The CDR3 is CASSRRGGEGETQYF. The CDR3 DNA reads as TGTGCCAGCAGCCGGAGGGGCGGGGAGGGGGAGACCCAGTACTTC.

This clone was recorded a few times. The V and J genes are TRBV7-8 and TRBJ1-1, with 7 bases aligning to TRBD1. Germline V gene lookup returns CDR1 SGHVS and CDR2 FQNEAQ. The CDR3 is 12 residues long. V trimming: 4 bases; J trimming: 5 bases; junction bases outside the gene matches: 1. In DNA, the CDR3 is TGTGCCAGCAGCTCAGGGGGGACTGAAGCTTTCTTT. Protein product: CASSSGGTEAFF.

This clone came up a few times. This CDR3 is also generated by other DNA sequences in the sample. The CDR3 protein is CASSLELAGGPTDTQYF. In DNA, the CDR3 is TGTGCCAGCAGCTTAGAGTTGGCGGGGGGGCCGACAGATACGCAGTATTTT. The V gene is TRBV7-2, the J gene TRBJ2-3; 9 bases agree with TRBD2. The germline V gene encodes CDR1 SGHTA and CDR2 FQGNSA. Trimming removed 1 base from V and 3 bases from J; junction bases left unmatched: 8. The CDR3 runs to 17 residues. Based on the CDR3 plus reference TRBV7-2 and TRBJ2-3, the full variable domain is GAGVSQSPSNKVTEKGKDVELRCDPISGHTALYWYRQSLGQGLEFLIYFQGNSAPDKSGLPSDRFSAERTGGSVSTLTIQRTQQEDSAVYLCASSLELAGGPTDTQYFGPGTRLTVL.

The chain links TRBV6-5 to TRBJ2-2; possibly TRBD2 for D (6 bases). CDR3 length: 14 amino acids. Germline CDR1 MNHEY, CDR2 SVGAGI. V was pared by 8 bases and J by 3 bases, with 13 bases between. In nucleotides, the CDR3 is TGTGCCAGCCGGGAGAGAATTTACACCGGGGAGCTGTTTTTT. This translates into CASRERIYTGELFF.

The chain links TRBV14 to TRBJ2-3; 7 bases are a match to TRBD2. There are 15 residues in the CDR3. The junction had 7 bases not matched to a gene; V was cut back by 1 base and J by 6 bases. The germline V gene has CDR1 SGHDN and CDR2 FVKESK. CDR3 DNA: TGTGCCAGCAGCCAAGTAACCGGGGGGTCGGATACGCAGTATTTT. Protein: CASSQVTGGSDTQYF. Looking up the rest from reference TRBV14 and TRBJ2-3 gives the full variable domain: EAGVTQFPSHSVIEKGQTVTLRCDPISGHDNLYWYRRVMGKEIKFLLHFVKESKQDESGMPNNRFLAERTGGTYSTLKVQPAELEDSGVYFCASSQVTGGSDTQYFGPGTRLTVL.

The V gene is TRBV6-2 or TRBV6-3, the J gene TRBJ2-7; possible D gene TRBD2, 6 bases. This CDR3 spans 13 amino acids. Germline V gene sequence: CDR1 MNHEY, CDR2 SVGEGT. With 5 bases removed from V and 6 bases from J, the gap between germline ends came to 14 bases. CDR3 sequence (DNA): TGTGCCAGCAGTGGGTATTTCGGGGGCGAGCAGTACGTC. This encodes CASSGYFGGEQYV.